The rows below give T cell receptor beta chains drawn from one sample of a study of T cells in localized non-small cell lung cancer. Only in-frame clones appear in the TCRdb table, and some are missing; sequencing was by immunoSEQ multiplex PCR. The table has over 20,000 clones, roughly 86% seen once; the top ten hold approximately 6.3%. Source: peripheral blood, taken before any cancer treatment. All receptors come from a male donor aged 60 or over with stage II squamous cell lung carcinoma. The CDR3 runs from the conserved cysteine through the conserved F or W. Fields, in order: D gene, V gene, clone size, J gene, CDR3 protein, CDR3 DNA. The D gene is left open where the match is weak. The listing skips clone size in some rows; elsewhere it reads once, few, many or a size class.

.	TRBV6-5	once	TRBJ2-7	CASSYSPGSGGYEQYF	TGTGCCAGCAGTTACTCCCCGGGTAGCGGAGGATACGAGCAGTACTTC
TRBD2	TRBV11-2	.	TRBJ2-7	CASSSSGLAGYQINYEQYF	TGTGCCAGCAGCTCATCGGGACTAGCGGGGTATCAGATAAACTACGAGCAGTACTTC
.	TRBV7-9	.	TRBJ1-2	CASSLAQGNGYTF	TGTGCCAGCAGCTTAGCGCAGGGTAATGGCTACACCTTC
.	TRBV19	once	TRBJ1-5	CASAPTATSNQPQHF	TGTGCCAGTGCACCAACTGCAACCTCCAATCAGCCCCAGCATTTT
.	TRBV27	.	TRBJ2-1	CASSLKLGDEQFF	TGTGCCAGCAGTTTAAAGTTGGGGGATGAGCAGTTCTTC
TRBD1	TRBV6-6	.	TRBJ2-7	CASSIRGHSYEQYF	TGTGCCAGCAGCATCAGGGGGCACTCCTACGAGCAGTACTTC
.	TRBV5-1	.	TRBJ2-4	CASSLEAADLAIQYF	TGCGCCAGCAGCTTGGAGGCGGCCGACTTGGCGATTCAGTACTTC
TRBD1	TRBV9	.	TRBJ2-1	CASSPMTGIEQFF	TGTGCCAGCAGCCCGATGACAGGGATTGAGCAGTTCTTC
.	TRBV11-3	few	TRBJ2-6	CASSLVQGRFSGANVLTF	TGTGCCAGCAGCTTAGTCCAGGGGCGTTTCTCTGGGGCCAACGTCCTGACTTTC
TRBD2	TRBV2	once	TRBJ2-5	CASGREGETQYF	TGTGCCAGCGGGCGGGAGGGGGAGACCCAGTACTTC
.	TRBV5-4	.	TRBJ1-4	CASSLDWGLGEKLFF	TGTGCCAGCAGCTTGGATTGGGGTCTCGGAGAAAAACTGTTTTTT
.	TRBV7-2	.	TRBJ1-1	CASSLSPNWAGGMNTEAFF	TGTGCCAGCAGCTTATCCCCGAACTGGGCGGGGGGTATGAACACTGAAGCTTTCTTT
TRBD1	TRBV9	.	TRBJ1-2	CASSVDRGGRGYTF	TGTGCCAGCAGCGTAGACAGGGGCGGTCGGGGCTACACCTTC
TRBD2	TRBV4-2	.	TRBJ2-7	CASSLRLAGGDEQYF	TGTGCCAGCAGCCTCCGACTAGCGGGGGGGGACGAGCAGTACTTC
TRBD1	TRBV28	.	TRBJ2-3	CASSHRGYADTQYF	TGTGCCAGCAGTCACAGGGGTTATGCAGATACGCAGTATTTT
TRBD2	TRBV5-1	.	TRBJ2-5	CASSLDFGGSTPGLAGRYQETQYF	TGCGCCAGCAGCTTGGATTTTGGGGGCTCCACGCCGGGACTAGCGGGGAGGTACCAAGAGACCCAGTACTTC